These T cell receptor beta chains were read from a single sample in a study of OX40 agonist ivuxolimab in advanced cancers. This table comes from immunoSEQ multiplex PCR, and its TCRdb copy is limited to in-frame clones, with some not included. The table records about 64,000 clones, around 87% of them present only once. This specimen was CD4+ or CD8+ T cells sorted from blood, taken in a trial of the OX40 agonist ivuxolimab. The receptors here all came from an adult with an advanced solid tumor such as melanoma, head and neck, liver or kidney cancer. Each CDR3 is given with its conserved first and last residue. The order of the fields is V gene, D gene, J gene, clone size, CDR3 DNA, CDR3 protein. A D gene is named only where the DNA matches it firmly. The size field is filled for only some rows; it gives once, few, many or a size class.

V: TRBV5-1; D: NA; J: TRBJ2-1; size: NA; DNA: TGCGCCAGTTCGTGGGTTTTCTCCTACAATGAGCAGTTCTTC; CDR3: CASSWVFSYNEQFF
V: TRBV4-1; D: TRBD1; J: TRBJ1-5; size: NA; DNA: TGCGCCAGCAGCCATCCGACAGGGAGCGATCAGCCCCAGCATTTT; CDR3: CASSHPTGSDQPQHF
V: TRBV7-9; D: NA; J: TRBJ2-7; size: NA; DNA: TGTGCCAGCAGCTCCCTCCCGAGAGAGCAGTACTTC; CDR3: CASSSLPREQYF
V: TRBV9; D: NA; J: TRBJ1-1; size: NA; DNA: TGTGCCAGCAGCCCTGAAGCTTTCTTT; CDR3: CASSPEAFF
V: TRBV10-1; D: TRBD2; J: TRBJ2-2; size: NA; DNA: TGCGCCAGCTCCGCCGGGGTAGCGGGTTTTTCCGTTGACGGGGAGCTGTTTTTT; CDR3: CASSAGVAGFSVDGELFF
V: TRBV10-2; D: NA; J: TRBJ2-7; size: NA; DNA: TGCGCCAGTAAACACTACGAGCAGTACTTC; CDR3: CASKHYEQYF
V: TRBV5-8; D: NA; J: TRBJ1-2; size: NA; DNA: TGTGCCAGCAGCTCCGGGTTGCGGCCCCCCTATGGCTACACCTTC; CDR3: CASSSGLRPPYGYTF
V: TRBV19; D: NA; J: TRBJ2-7; size: NA; DNA: TGTGCCAGTAGTATTGGGCAGGGCTACGAGCAGTACTTC; CDR3: CASSIGQGYEQYF
V: TRBV7-6; D: TRBD1; J: TRBJ2-5; size: NA; DNA: TGTGCCAGCAGCCCCGGGGACAGGCAGCAAGAGACCCAGTACTTC; CDR3: CASSPGDRQQETQYF
V: TRBV27; D: NA; J: TRBJ2-1; size: NA; DNA: TGTGCCAGCAGTTTATCGGCTAGCGCTTCCAATGAGCAGTTCTTC; CDR3: CASSLSASASNEQFF
V: TRBV4-1; D: TRBD2; J: TRBJ2-7; size: NA; DNA: TGCGCCAGCAGCCAGGGGACTAGCAAAGACGAGCAGTACTTC; CDR3: CASSQGTSKDEQYF
V: TRBV27; D: NA; J: TRBJ1-6; size: NA; DNA: TGTGCCAGCAGTTTACTTCAGGCATATAATTCACCCCTCCACTTT; CDR3: CASSLLQAYNSPLHF
V: TRBV10-3; D: NA; J: TRBJ1-5; size: NA; DNA: TGTGCCATCAGTGACGGGACCGCCAATCAGCCCCAGCATTTT; CDR3: CAISDGTANQPQHF
V: TRBV30; D: TRBD2; J: TRBJ2-1; size: NA; DNA: TGTGCCTGGACGCGGGGGGGGACCTACAATGAGCAGTTCTTC; CDR3: CAWTRGGTYNEQFF
V: TRBV4-1; D: NA; J: TRBJ1-5; size: NA; DNA: TGCGCCAGCAGCCACTATCAAGGGGACCAGCCCCAGCATTTT; CDR3: CASSHYQGDQPQHF
V: TRBV6-5; D: TRBD2; J: TRBJ2-2; size: once; DNA: TGTGCCAGCAGCCCAGGACTAGCCCGCACCGGGGAGCTGTTTTTT; CDR3: CASSPGLARTGELFF
V: TRBV5-6; D: NA; J: TRBJ2-2; size: once; DNA: TGTGCCAGCAGCGGACTGGGGCCGGGGGGCTACACCGGGGAGCTGTTTTTT; CDR3: CASSGLGPGGYTGELFF
V: TRBV7-9; D: TRBD2; J: TRBJ2-7; size: NA; DNA: TGTGCCAGCAGCTTATATGCGGGGGGTGAGCAGTACTTC; CDR3: CASSLYAGGEQYF
V: TRBV4-1; D: NA; J: TRBJ1-3; size: NA; DNA: TGCGCCAGCAGCCAAGATCGGGGTACTGGAAACACCATATATTTT; CDR3: CASSQDRGTGNTIYF
V: TRBV9; D: TRBD2; J: TRBJ2-2; size: once; DNA: TGTGCCAGCAGCGTGACTGAAGATAGCGGGGTTTACACCGGGGAGCTGTTTTTT; CDR3: CASSVTEDSGVYTGELFF
V: TRBV27; D: NA; J: TRBJ2-7; size: NA; DNA: TGTGCCAGCAGTTTATCTAGGTACTACGAGCAGTACTTC; CDR3: CASSLSRYYEQYF
V: TRBV19; D: NA; J: TRBJ1-4; size: NA; DNA: TGTGCCAGCCAGCTCAGGGGCCACGTTGAAAAACTGTTTTTT; CDR3: CASQLRGHVEKLFF
V: TRBV11-2; D: NA; J: TRBJ1-4; size: NA; DNA: TGTGCCAGCAGCTTCATTAATGAAAAACTGTTTTTT; CDR3: CASSFINEKLFF
V: TRBV7-8; D: TRBD1; J: TRBJ2-1; size: NA; DNA: TGTGCCAGCAGCTTAGGACAGGGGATCTACAATGAGCAGTTCTTC; CDR3: CASSLGQGIYNEQFF
V: TRBV11-2; D: NA; J: TRBJ2-3; size: NA; DNA: TGTGCCAGCAGCTTAGATGGCTTCCACACAGATACGCAGTATTTT; CDR3: CASSLDGFHTDTQYF
V: TRBV11-2; D: TRBD2; J: TRBJ2-3; size: NA; DNA: TGTGCCAGCAGTCCGCGGGAGCGGCCAGATACGCAGTATTTT; CDR3: CASSPRERPDTQYF
V: TRBV25-1; D: TRBD2; J: TRBJ2-1; size: NA; DNA: TGTGCCAGCAGTGAATGGAGCGGGAGCTCCTACAATGAGCAGTTCTTC; CDR3: CASSEWSGSSYNEQFF
V: TRBV7-3; D: NA; J: TRBJ2-7; size: NA; DNA: TGTGCCAGCAGCTTGTCAGGGAACTACGAGCAGTACTTC; CDR3: CASSLSGNYEQYF
V: TRBV19; D: NA; J: TRBJ1-5; size: NA; DNA: TGTGCCAGTAGTCAACACCCGGGAATGGGGTGGCAGCCCCAGCATTTT; CDR3: CASSQHPGMGWQPQHF
V: TRBV7-3; D: TRBD2; J: TRBJ2-7; size: NA; DNA: TGTGCCAGCAGCTTAACGGCTAGCGGGTCTAGCTCCTACGAGCAGTACTTC; CDR3: CASSLTASGSSSYEQYF
V: TRBV5-6; D: NA; J: TRBJ1-1; size: NA; DNA: TGTGCCAGCAGCTTGGCAGGGGCGAACACTGAAGCTTTCTTT; CDR3: CASSLAGANTEAFF
V: TRBV6-5; D: TRBD1; J: TRBJ2-7; size: NA; DNA: TGTGCCAGCAGAACAACAGGGGATTGGGGCTCCGAGCAGTACTTC; CDR3: CASRTTGDWGSEQYF
V: TRBV7-9; D: TRBD2; J: TRBJ2-1; size: NA; DNA: TGTGCCAGCAGTCGGGGGACTAGCGGCCCCAACGAGCAGTTCTTC; CDR3: CASSRGTSGPNEQFF
V: TRBV4-1; D: NA; J: TRBJ2-7; size: NA; DNA: TGCGCCAGCAGCCAATTGGCGTCGTCCTACGAGCAGTACTTC; CDR3: CASSQLASSYEQYF
V: TRBV7-6; D: NA; J: TRBJ1-2; size: once; DNA: TGTGCCAGCAGGGGATCCGTCGGTCGCGACAGCAGTGGCTACACCTTC; CDR3: CASRGSVGRDSSGYTF
V: TRBV28; D: TRBD1; J: TRBJ2-7; size: NA; DNA: TGTGCCAGCAGTTTTGGGGGCTTGGGCAGGGGGCGCGAGCAGTACTTC; CDR3: CASSFGGLGRGREQYF
V: TRBV29-1; D: NA; J: TRBJ1-2; size: NA; DNA: TGCAGCGTTGAGGGCCGTCTTAACTATGGCTACACCTTC; CDR3: CSVEGRLNYGYTF
V: TRBV27; D: NA; J: TRBJ2-2; size: NA; DNA: TGTGCCACCAAGAATTTGGGGGAGCTGTTTTTT; CDR3: CATKNLGELFF
V: TRBV28; D: NA; J: TRBJ2-2; size: NA; DNA: TGTGCCAGCAGTTTACCGGCGGGCGCGAACACCGGGGAGCTGTTTTTT; CDR3: CASSLPAGANTGELFF
V: TRBV7-8; D: NA; J: TRBJ1-1; size: NA; DNA: TGTGCCAGCAGCTTAGCGCAGAGTGGGGTCACTGAAGCTTTCTTT; CDR3: CASSLAQSGVTEAFF
V: TRBV10-2; D: TRBD2; J: TRBJ2-7; size: NA; DNA: TGCGCCAGCAGTGAAATTAGCGGGAGGCAAGTCTACGAGCAGTACTTC; CDR3: CASSEISGRQVYEQYF
V: TRBV4-1; D: NA; J: TRBJ2-3; size: NA; DNA: TGCGCCAGCAGCCAAGATACTAATACGCAGTATTTT; CDR3: CASSQDTNTQYF
V: TRBV6-1; D: NA; J: TRBJ1-2; size: NA; DNA: TGTGCCAGCAGTTCGGAACTAAGGGGGAGTGGCTACACCTTC; CDR3: CASSSELRGSGYTF
V: TRBV19; D: NA; J: TRBJ1-1; size: NA; DNA: TGTGCCAGTGCGGACGGGTACACTGAAGCTTTCTTT; CDR3: CASADGYTEAFF
V: TRBV28; D: NA; J: TRBJ2-3; size: NA; DNA: TGTGCCAGCAGTTTACCCCCCATAGCGGACGGAACATGGGGCACAGATACGCAGTATTTT; CDR3: CASSLPPIADGTWGTDTQYF
V: TRBV5-1; D: TRBD2; J: TRBJ2-1; size: NA; DNA: TGCGCCAGCAGCCTATCGGGGCGGGAGTTGTTCTTC; CDR3: CASSLSGRELFF
V: TRBV27; D: NA; J: TRBJ2-7; size: NA; DNA: TGTGCCAGCAGTCCCCGGGGGCCTCAGGGGCAGTACTTC; CDR3: CASSPRGPQGQYF
V: TRBV29-1; D: NA; J: TRBJ2-5; size: NA; DNA: TGCAGCGTTGCCTCCTGGGACACCCAAGAGACCCAGTACTTC; CDR3: CSVASWDTQETQYF
V: TRBV15; D: NA; J: TRBJ2-1; size: NA; DNA: TGTGCCACCAGCAGAGTTGGGACCTACAATGAGCAGTTCTTC; CDR3: CATSRVGTYNEQFF
V: TRBV9; D: NA; J: TRBJ1-5; size: NA; DNA: TGTGCCAGCAGCGTAGGGGGAAGCAATCAGCCCCAGCATTTT; CDR3: CASSVGGSNQPQHF